This TCR beta chain was profiled in a study of response to subunit inactivated influenza vaccine. This clonotype was seen only a few times. Antigen: not known. The CDR3 length is 17 residues. The germline gives CDR1 SGDLS, CDR2 YYNGEE. V lost 0 bases, J lost 1 base, and 6 bases stayed unmatched. Study-level results: Authors suggested seasonal influenza vaccinations each recruit few new T cells.

TCRdb reprocessed the RT-PCR reads via MiXCR and lists one record per CDR3 protein. The sample holds a few hundred thousand distinct CDR3 sequences, roughly 9.8% seen once. V usage is TRBV9 and J usage is TRBJ2-1; TRBD2 matches 8 bases. The receptor comes from a man in his fifties or sixties who received an inactivated influenza vaccine. The starting material was PBMCs from blood, obtained about 40 days after vaccination. CDR3 sequence: CASSVAPSGSSYNEQFF. The CDR3 bases are TGTGCCAGCAGCGTAGCACCTAGCGGGTCATCCTACAATGAGCAGTTCTTC.